The subject of this entry is one TCR beta chain. What it recognizes is unknown. This entry comes from a study of response to subunit inactivated influenza vaccine. Per the germline V gene, CDR1 is MNHNY and CDR2 is SVGAGI (reference sequence). Trimming took 2 bases from V and 7 from J, leaving 8 bases between them. The CDR3 is 13 amino acids. General study points: Every seasonal influenza vaccination brings in few new T cells, the authors suggested.

TCRdb reanalysed the RT-PCR reads using MiXCR and keeps one entry per CDR3 protein. Of 860,000 or so distinct CDR3 sequences listed, around 20% are singletons. The sample was PBMCs from blood, taken around 5 days after vaccination. V gene TRBV6-6 combines with J gene TRBJ1-4, with D hard to call. This receptor was obtained from a man over 45 who received an inactivated influenza vaccine. The DNA of the CDR3 is TGTGCCAGCAGTTACCGGGAGAGTGAAAAACTGTTTTTT. This codes for CASSYRESEKLFF.